The sequence of this T cell receptor (beta chain) was determined in a study of identical twins. Study results and limitations: Abundant cord blood beta clonotypes carried fewer insertions; memory repertoires showed none.

The CDR3 loop spans 13 amino acids. Trimming removed 4 bases from V and 5 bases from J, with 11 bases in between. The germline V gene has CDR1 MNHEY and CDR2 SMNVEV (reference sequence). TCRdb processed the 5' RACE reads anew with MiXCR; each CDR3 protein has one entry. The sample holds about 920,000 distinct CDR3 sequences, 9% to 15% seen once. This clonotype came up a few times. Its antigen is unidentified. These data were also filed under a second study, of yellow fever vaccine responses in identical twins.

This clonotype was obtained from a young woman in good health. Sequencing input: PBMCs. V usage is TRBV27 and J usage is TRBJ1-1, with D unclear. CDR3 nucleotides: TGTGCCAGCAGTTCTCACCTAGGGACTGAAGCTTTCTTT. It is translated as CASSSHLGTEAFF.